Each of the 28 T cell receptor beta chains below was sequenced from the same sample in a study of T cells in Graves' hyperthyroidism and ophthalmopathy. It was RNA transcripts that yielded the amplified TCR beta CDR3 regions. HTBI primers were the set used in a first-round RT-PCR of the TCR CDR3. TCRdb itself ran the multiplex PCR reads through MiXCR, one entry per CDR3 protein. Of hundreds of thousands of distinct CDR3 sequences in the sample, roughly 40% were seen once. The material sequenced was blood. The receptors were gathered from a young man with Graves' hyperthyroidism.

This chain connects TRBV2 to TRBJ2-2, with 9 bases matching TRBD2. The length of the CDR3 is 15 residues. Germline assignment: CDR1 SNHLY and CDR2 FYNNEI. With 8 bases clipped from V and 5 bases from J, the junction kept 9 bases outside the gene matches. The CDR3 DNA follows: TGTGCCAGCCGCGGGGGGGGACGGAGAACCGGGGAGCTGTTTTTT. Protein product: CASRGGGRRTGELFF.

The chain couples TRBV7-6 to TRBJ1-1, with 8 bases aligning to TRBD1. Germline CDR1 is SGHVS and CDR2 is FNYEAQ. The CDR3 has 15 residues. The V gene end was trimmed by 5 bases and the J gene end by 1 base; junction bases not matched to a gene: 6. CDR3 in amino acids: CASSQGDRTNTEAFF. The CDR3 nucleotides are TGTGCCAGCAGCCAAGGGGACAGGACGAACACTGAAGCTTTCTTT.

CDR3 nucleotide sequence: TGTGCCAGCAGCGTAGCTTTGGGGGAACCTCGCGAGCAGTACTTC. Amino acid sequence: CASSVALGEPREQYF. The V call is TRBV9, the J call TRBJ2-7; D may match TRBD1 or TRBD2 (5 bases each). The V end lost 0 bases, the J end lost 6 bases, and 16 bases lay between the germline ends. Germline V lookup: CDR1 SGDLS, CDR2 YYNGEE. CDR3 length: 15 amino acids.

Many counts were recorded for this clonotype. This sequence joins TRBV5-6 and TRBJ1-6, with D possibly matching TRBD1 (6 bases). CDR1 and CDR2 (germline): SGHDT, YYEEEE. The CDR3 spans 13 residues. The V gene lost 5 bases and the J gene lost 7 bases, with 10 bases spanning the gap. The DNA of the CDR3 is TGTGCCAGCAGGCTCCAGGGGAATTCACCCCTCCACTTT. Translated, it gives CASRLQGNSPLHF.

The chain employs TRBV6-5 and TRBJ1-4, with TRBD1 as a possible D gene (6 bases). Germline CDR1 reads MNHEY; CDR2 reads SVGAGI. Between the trimmed V and J ends, which lost 4 bases and 6 bases, there was a span of 12 bases. This CDR3 is built from 14 residues. CDR3 sequence: CASSSRTEDEKLFF. Here the CDR3 DNA reads TGTGCCAGCAGTTCTCGGACAGAGGATGAAAAACTGTTTTTT.

This clonotype showed up many times. The CDR3 DNA reads TGTGCCATCAGTGAAGGGCAGGGGAGCGAGGCGAACACCGGGGAGCTGTTTTTT. Amino acid sequence: CAISEGQGSEANTGELFF. J is TRBJ2-2 and V is TRBV10-3, with D perhaps TRBD1 (6 bases). The CDR3 length is 18 residues. Germline V gene sequence: CDR1 ENHRY, CDR2 SYGVKD. Between the trimmed V and J ends, which lost 3 bases and 0 bases, there was a span of 17 bases.

The V and J genes are TRBV28 and TRBJ1-5; TRBD1 agrees at 8 bases. The germline gives CDR1 MDHEN, CDR2 SYDVKM. V dropped 10 bases and J dropped 0; count of bases not matched to a gene: 11. The CDR3 covers 16 residues. CDR3 protein: CATEPGQDYSNQPQHF. The CDR3 nucleotides are TGTGCCACCGAGCCGGGACAGGATTATAGCAATCAGCCCCAGCATTTT.

This rearrangement joins TRBV7-8 to TRBJ1-5; 9 nucleotides line up with TRBD1. This CDR3 spans 18 amino acids. V lost 5 bases, J lost 0 bases, and 11 bases stayed unmatched. Germline loops: CDR1 SGHVS, CDR2 FQNEAQ. The CDR3 DNA sequence: TGTGCCAGCAGCCCCATTCATACAGGGGGCCATAGCAATCAGCCCCAGCATTTT. It translates to CASSPIHTGGHSNQPQHF.

The chain recombines TRBV7-8 with TRBJ1-1; TRBD1 aligns across 8 bases. CDR1 SGHVS and CDR2 FQNEAQ come from the germline V gene. V gave up 5 bases and J gave up 4 bases; unmatched junction bases: 6. The CDR3 is 14 amino acids. CDR3 amino acids: CASSRLDRGTEAFF. The CDR3 DNA reads TGTGCCAGCAGCCGCCTTGACAGGGGCACTGAAGCTTTCTTT. The full variable domain, in which reference TRBV7-8 and TRBJ1-1 provide the parts outside the CDR3, is GAGVSQSPRYKVAKRGQDVALRCDPISGHVSLFWYQQALGQGPEFLTYFQNEAQLDKSGLPSDRFFAERPEGSVSTLKIQRTQQEDSAVYLCASSRLDRGTEAFFGQGTRLTVV.

The chain recombines TRBV10-3 with TRBJ1-5, with a possible D match to TRBD1 (5 bases). This CDR3 spans 14 amino acids. Germline V gene lookup returns CDR1 ENHRY and CDR2 SYGVKD. V dropped 10 bases and J dropped 7 bases, with 20 bases sitting between them. The DNA of the CDR3 is TGTGCCAGCAGGCTCCAGGGACCGGGACAGCCCCAGCATTTT. Amino acid sequence: CASRLQGPGQPQHF.

This clonotype was seen many times. The genes are TRBV7-2 and TRBJ1-4, with D possibly being TRBD1 (6 bases). Trimming took 3 bases from V and 6 from J, leaving 11 bases between them. Germline V gene data show CDR1 as SGHTA and CDR2 as FQGNSA. The CDR3 totals 14 residues. The CDR3 DNA sequence: TGTGCCAGCAGCTTTCGATCAGGGGATGAAAAACTGTTTTTT. Residues: CASSFRSGDEKLFF.

This clonotype was seen only a few times. This sequence joins TRBV29-1 and TRBJ1-1, with a possible D match to TRBD1 (5 bases). This CDR3 is built from 16 residues. V lost 2 bases, J lost 4 bases, and 20 bases lay in between. The germline V gene has CDR1 SQVTM and CDR2 ANQGSEA. CDR3 loop: CSVESHGRAYSTEAFF. In DNA, the CDR3 is TGCAGCGTTGAAAGTCACGGCAGGGCGTATAGCACTGAAGCTTTCTTT.

V usage is TRBV7-9 and J usage is TRBJ2-2; 10 nucleotides line up with TRBD2. The CDR3 is 15 residues long. Germline V gene lookup returns CDR1 SEHNR and CDR2 FQNEAQ (reference sequence). V lost 5 bases and J lost 7; bases outside the gene matches: 7. CDR3 coding DNA: TGTGCCAGCAGCCCTCCACTAGCGGGGAACGGGGAGCTGTTTTTT. This codes for CASSPPLAGNGELFF.

In this sample, this clonotype turned up many times. This chain links TRBV9 with TRBJ2-2, with TRBD2 matching over 7 bases. The germline CDR1 and CDR2 sequences are SGDLS and YYNGEE. The CDR3 spans 13 residues. The ends lost 1 base at V and 6 bases at J; junction bases unmatched: 0. This CDR3 is CASSVSGAGELFF. In DNA, the CDR3 is TGTGCCAGCAGCGTAAGCGGGGCCGGGGAGCTGTTTTTT.

This clonotype was detected only a few times. The J gene is TRBJ2-7, the V gene TRBV7-9; TRBD1 might be the D (6 bases). Germline V CDR1 and CDR2: SEHNR, FQNEAQ (reference sequence). There are 14 residues in the CDR3. V was cut by 5 bases and J by 3 bases, with 14 bases left in between. The CDR3 spells CASSTPGQNYEQYF. As DNA, the CDR3 is TGTGCCAGCAGCACACCCGGACAGAACTACGAGCAGTACTTC.

This clonotype was picked up many times. V and J are TRBV25-1 and TRBJ1-2, with D tentatively TRBD1 (6 bases). V lost 3 bases and J lost 6, with 11 bases in between. CDR3 size: 13 residues. CDR1 is MGHDK, CDR2 SYGVNS, per germline. DNA for the CDR3: TGTGCCAGCAGTGACAGGGGAAATCATGGCTACACCTTC. Translated: CASSDRGNHGYTF.

With regard to this clonotype: A read error may produce the germline difference seen at one junction end. This chain uses TRBV2 with TRBJ1-4; TRBD1 agrees at 9 bases. The CDR3 loop spans 17 amino acids. Germline V gene data show CDR1 as SNHLY and CDR2 as FYNNEI. CDR3 amino acids: CASSDDLGDRAIEKLSF. The CDR3 DNA sequence: TGTGCCAGCAGTGATGATCTGGGGGACAGGGCTATTGAAAAACTGTCTTTT.

This clonotype was seen at least ten times. The chain is built from TRBV7-9 and TRBJ2-2, with D uncertain. The CDR3 consists of 15 residues. V lost 5 bases and J 2 bases, leaving 12 bases between the germline ends. Germline loops: CDR1 SEHNR, CDR2 FQNEAQ (reference sequence). CDR3 DNA sequence: TGTGCCAGCAGCCACCCGAGTGGAAACACCGGGGAGCTGTTTTTT. The encoded protein is CASSHPSGNTGELFF.

The chain has TRBV2 and TRBJ2-6, with TRBD1 as a possible D gene (5 bases). Trimming left V 10 bases short and J 8 bases short, with 15 bases between. The CDR3 runs to 13 residues. CDR1 and CDR2 from the germline V gene are SNHLY and FYNNEI. The CDR3 reads CATVTAGTNVLTF. DNA of the CDR3: TGTGCCACCGTGACAGCAGGAACCAACGTCCTGACTTTC.

This clonotype was seen many times. CDR3 sequence reads: CSAVGTYGYTF. CDR3 nucleotides: TGCAGCGCCGTCGGGACCTATGGCTACACCTTC. The chain couples TRBV29-1 to TRBJ1-2; D is perhaps TRBD1 (5 bases). This CDR3 contains 11 residues. The V and J ends lost 7 bases and 4 bases respectively, with 10 bases between them. Per germline, CDR1 SQVTM and CDR2 ANQGSEA.

Comment on this clonotype: A much larger clone lies one base from this, so it may be a read error. This rearrangement joins TRBV11-2 to TRBJ2-5; 9 positions agree with TRBD2. Germline V lookup: CDR1 SGHAT, CDR2 FQNNGV. This CDR3 is built from 15 residues. Trimming removed 3 bases from V and 9 bases from J; junction bases left unmatched: 11. The DNA for the CDR3 is TGTGCCAGCAGCTTGGGTCTAGCGGGATGGGAGGCCCAGTACTTC. It specifies CASSLGLAGWEAQYF.

To note about this clonotype: A much larger clone differs by one base, so this may be a read error. The gene calls are TRBV10-1 and TRBJ1-1; D remains unclear. The germline V gene encodes CDR1 WNHNN and CDR2 SYGVQD (reference sequence). Trimming left V 6 bases short and J 1 base short, with 12 bases between. The CDR3 is 14 residues long. CDR3 sequence: CASSQDQANTEAFF. The CDR3 region has the DNA TGCGCCAGCAGCCAAGATCAGGCGAACACTGAAGCTTTCTTT.

Of note for this clonotype: A much larger clonotype is one base distant, so this may be a read error. The J gene is TRBJ1-2, the V gene TRBV20-1, with D perhaps TRBD1 (5 bases). Germline assignment: CDR1 DFQATT and CDR2 SNEGSKA (reference sequence). This CDR3 contains 13 residues. Here the CDR3 reads CNANRQRSGGYTF. CDR3 in DNA: TGCAATGCTAACCGACAGCGCTCGGGAGGCTACACCTTC.

The chain recombines TRBV2 with TRBJ2-6; TRBD2 aligns across 8 bases. This CDR3 spans 18 amino acids. The V and J ends lost 8 bases and 0 bases, in that order; junction bases with no gene match: 12. Per the germline V gene, CDR1 is SNHLY and CDR2 is FYNNEI. The CDR3 DNA follows: TGTGCCAGCCTCGCTGGAGCGGGGGTAATCTCTGGGGCCAACGTCCTGACTTTC. The encoded protein is CASLAGAGVISGANVLTF.

The sample holds a few counts of this clonotype. This chain links TRBV5-6 with TRBJ2-7; possible D gene TRBD2, 7 bases. This CDR3 is built from 14 residues. Trimming stripped 7 bases from V and 0 bases from J, with 14 bases between. The germline V gene encodes CDR1 SGHDT and CDR2 YYEEEE. CDR3 region: CASGRGGYSYEQYF. DNA of the CDR3: TGTGCCAGCGGAAGGGGGGGCTACTCCTACGAGCAGTACTTC.

This clonotype was seen many times. This rearrangement joins TRBV7-3 to TRBJ1-4; D might be TRBD1 (5 bases). Germline V gives CDR1 SGHTA, CDR2 FQGTGA. The CDR3 runs 16 residues. V lost 3 bases and J 2 bases, leaving 13 bases between the germline ends. The chain's CDR3 is CASSLEGAGTNEKLFF. CDR3 DNA: TGTGCCAGCAGCTTGGAGGGCGCAGGGACTAATGAAAAACTGTTTTTT. Based on the CDR3 plus reference TRBV7-3 and TRBJ1-4, the full variable domain is GAGVSQTPSNKVTEKGKYVELRCDPISGHTALYWYRQSLGQGPEFLIYFQGTGAADDSGLPNDRFFAVRPEGSVSTLKIQRTERGDSAVYLCASSLEGAGTNEKLFFGSGTQLSVL.

The chain joins TRBV20-1 to TRBJ2-6; D gene ambiguous. Germline CDR1 and CDR2: DFQATT and SNEGSKA (reference sequence). This CDR3 comprises 14 residues. V was shortened by 3 bases and J by 4 bases, with 10 bases between the two germline ends. Here the CDR3 DNA reads TGCAGTGCTAGCCCCGCTACCGGGGCCAACGTCCTGACTTTC. Encoded protein: CSASPATGANVLTF.

V and J are TRBV7-6 and TRBJ2-7; 9 bases fit TRBD1. Germline CDR1 is SGHVS and CDR2 is FNYEAQ. V shed 5 bases and J 5 bases; nucleotides not matched to a gene: 7. This CDR3 is built from 14 residues. In nucleotides, the CDR3 is TGTGCCAGCAGCCCATGGGGACAGGGTAACGAGCAGTACTTC. It codes for CASSPWGQGNEQYF.